This TCR beta chain was captured by sequencing in a study of T cell responses to AZD1222 COVID-19 vaccine. Notes on the study in general: Possibly, clonal diversity was underestimated; donors were largely white British and included more females. Spike-specific TCR breadth and depth went up after people got two AZD1222 doses.

Repertoires were generated with immunoSEQ multiplex PCR, while TCRdb's copy carries only in-frame clones and drops some. In the table there are approximately 150,000 clones, more than 90% of which are singletons. Worth noting for this clone: Its antigen is undetermined.

Germline V gives CDR1 MNHNY, CDR2 SVGAGI (reference sequence). The CDR3 has 11 amino acids. Trimming removed 6 bases at V and 5 bases at J, with 8 bases between. The TCR was taken from an adult who received the AZD1222 COVID-19 vaccine. J is TRBJ2-7 and V is TRBV6-6; D ambiguous. Material: peripheral blood, obtained 28 days after the second AZD1222 dose. Written as DNA, the CDR3 is TGTGCCAGCAGCCGTTTCGACGAGCAGTACTTC. Encoded protein: CASSRFDEQYF.